Listed here are 21 T cell receptor beta chains from one sample, sequenced in a study of regulatory T cells in long-lasting Graves disease. Time point described: newly diagnosed GD, antithyroid drugs for less than 3 months. PBMCs provided the RNA from which the TCR library was made. Arm-PCR of CDR3 regions and iRepertoire HTBI primers were used to build TCR beta libraries. One entry per CDR3 protein, called by TCRdb with MiXCR from the multiplex PCR reads. The profile shows roughly 440,000 distinct CDR3 sequences, about a sixth of them singletons. The sample also formed part of further work on T cells in Graves' hyperthyroidism and ophthalmopathy.

Source: peripheral blood mononuclear cells (PBMCs), taken at new diagnosis, from a patient treated with antithyroid drugs. The receptor set was obtained from a woman aged 18-29 years with Graves disease.

This clonotype was recorded many times. J is TRBJ2-1 and V is TRBV7-3; TRBD2 matches 10 bases. Per the germline V gene, CDR1 is SGHTA and CDR2 is FQGTGA. J was trimmed by 8 bases and V by 2 bases; bases with no gene match: 6. The CDR3 sequence is 15 residues long. The CDR3 region is CASSLLAGGWDEQFF. The DNA for the CDR3 is TGTGCCAGCAGCTTATTAGCGGGAGGTTGGGATGAGCAGTTCTTC.

At least ten counts were recorded for this clonotype. The V and J genes are TRBV5-1 and TRBJ1-1, with 9 bases fitting TRBD1. Germline-derived CDR1 and CDR2 are SGHRS and YFSETQ. CDR3 length: 16 residues. Trimming cost V 0 bases and J 1 base; bases outside gene matches: 4. CDR3 amino acids: CASSLAGQGPNTEAFF. CDR3 coding DNA: TGCGCCAGCAGCTTGGCGGGACAGGGCCCGAACACTGAAGCTTTCTTT.

The V and J genes are TRBV7-9 and TRBJ2-1; 7 positions match TRBD2. V trimming: 7 bases; J trimming: 6 bases; junction bases outside the gene matches: 15. Per germline, CDR1 SEHNR and CDR2 FQNEAQ (reference sequence). This CDR3 has 16 residues. The CDR3 sequence is CASTSTGMSGANEQFF. The CDR3 DNA follows: TGTGCCAGCACAAGCACGGGAATGAGCGGGGCCAATGAGCAGTTCTTC.

With respect to this clonotype: A much larger clone sits a single nucleotide away, making a read error possible. This rearrangement joins TRBV28 to TRBJ2-7; D unclear. V shed 6 bases and J shed 3 bases, with 9 bases lying between them. Germline CDR1 is MDHEN and CDR2 is SYDVKM. The CDR3 runs to 12 residues. The CDR3 coding sequence is TGTGCCAGCAGCCCAAGAAACTACGAGCAGTACTTC. This codes for CASSPRNYEQYF.

This clonotype came up many times. The chain is built from TRBV12-3 or TRBV12-4 and TRBJ1-5, with D unclear. The ends were cut back, 4 bases at V and 1 base at J, with 17 bases in the middle. The CDR3 runs 17 residues. The CDR3 region is CASSYLTVDLSNQPQHF. In nucleotides, the CDR3 is TGTGCCAGCAGTTATTTAACAGTGGATCTAAGCAATCAGCCCCAGCATTTT.

This clonotype was detected many times. The chain is built from TRBV11-3 and TRBJ2-7, with 9 bases that match TRBD1. Per the germline V gene, CDR1 is SGHNT and CDR2 is YENEEA. The J segment lost 5 bases and the V segment lost 2 bases, leaving 4 bases of the junction unmatched. This CDR3 spans 14 amino acids. CDR3 sequence (DNA): TGTGCCAGCAGCTTATGGACAGGGGAAAACGAGCAGTACTTC. Residues: CASSLWTGENEQYF.

This clonotype was seen at least ten times. The rearrangement joins TRBV11-2 to TRBJ2-7, with TRBD2 identical over 11 bases. This CDR3 contains 16 residues. Germline trimming cut 0 bases from V and 2 bases from J; bases unmatched to any gene: 3. Germline CDR1 is SGHAT and CDR2 is FQNNGV. The CDR3: CASSLELTSGAYEQYF. CDR3 coding DNA: TGTGCCAGCAGCTTAGAGCTGACTAGCGGGGCCTACGAGCAGTACTTC. Drawing the rest from reference TRBV11-2 and TRBJ2-7, the complete variable domain is EAGVAQSPRYKIIEKRQSVAFWCNPISGHATLYWYQQILGQGPKLLIQFQNNGVVDDSQLPKDRFSAERLKGVDSTLKIQPAKLEDSAVYLCASSLELTSGAYEQYFGPGTRLTVT.

This clonotype was seen more than once but under ten times. The gene calls are TRBV28 and TRBJ1-2, with a possible D match to TRBD1 (6 bases). Looked up from germline, CDR1 is MDHEN and CDR2 is SYDVKM. This CDR3 has 17 amino acids. V dropped 5 bases and J dropped 5 bases, with 24 bases sitting between them. CDR3 DNA: TGTGCCAGCAGTCTACCCGGAAAGATGGGGGGCGCTTATGGCTACACCTTC. The encoded protein is CASSLPGKMGGAYGYTF.

This clonotype was counted only a few times. The CDR3 does not end in the conserved phenylalanine or tryptophan, so this is likely a read error. V and J are TRBV7-2 and TRBJ1-1; D perhaps matches TRBD1 (6 bases). This CDR3 has 14 residues. Germline CDR1 reads SGHTA; CDR2 reads FQGNSA. With 5 bases removed from V and 2 bases from J, the gap between germline ends came to 12 bases. The CDR3: CASSLQGTNTEAFS. The CDR3 bases are TGTGCCAGCAGCCTTCAGGGGACTAACACTGAAGCTTTCTCT.

In this sample, this clonotype turned up many times. The CDR3 region is CASRTSGRSYEQYF. DNA for the CDR3: TGTGCCAGCAGGACTAGCGGCCGCTCCTACGAGCAGTACTTC. The chain combines TRBV12-3 or TRBV12-4 with TRBJ2-7, with TRBD2 matching 9 bases. CDR3 size: 14 residues. The V segment lost 6 bases and the J segment 0 bases; nucleotides outside the gene matches: 3.

The chain uses TRBV20-1 and TRBJ2-7; TRBD2 is a possible D gene (6 bases). The CDR3 loop spans 15 amino acids. V was pared by 4 bases and J by 4 bases, with 20 bases between. Per the germline V gene, CDR1 is DFQATT and CDR2 is SNEGSKA (reference sequence). The CDR3 DNA follows: TGCAGTGCTACCTCTAGCGTGGGGAGCCAATACGAGCAGTACTTC. This sequence encodes CSATSSVGSQYEQYF.

This clonotype was detected only a few times. A clone one base away is much larger, so this may be a read error. The chain uses TRBV12-3 or TRBV12-4 and TRBJ2-5; 10 nucleotides line up with TRBD2. V trimming: 7 bases; J trimming: 4 bases; junction bases outside the gene matches: 6. This CDR3 is 14 amino acids long. CDR3 nucleotide sequence: TGTGCCAGCAACCCTAGCGGGAGTGGAGAGACCCAGTACTTC. Its translation: CASNPSGSGETQYF.

This clonotype was recorded at least ten times. This rearrangement joins TRBV19 to TRBJ2-1; 7 nucleotides align to TRBD2. The V and J ends lost 3 bases and 8 bases, in that order; junction bases with no gene match: 13. CDR1 and CDR2 from the germline V gene are LNHDA and SQIVND (reference sequence). This CDR3 has 16 amino acids. Here the CDR3 reads CASSMLAGAVSHEQFF. The CDR3 DNA reads as TGTGCCAGTAGTATGCTGGCGGGAGCGGTCTCTCATGAGCAGTTCTTC.

This clonotype was counted ten times or more. This chain links TRBV6-9 with TRBJ1-1; D possibly corresponds to TRBD1 (5 bases). V was pared by 3 bases and J by 4 bases, with 21 bases between. The CDR3 runs to 17 residues. Per the germline V gene, CDR1 is MNHGY and CDR2 is SVAAGI. CDR3 in amino acids: CASSYGRPGVRGTEAFF. The CDR3 DNA is TGTGCCAGCAGTTACGGGCGGCCGGGGGTTCGGGGCACTGAAGCTTTCTTT.

In its sample, this clonotype was seen many times. The CDR3 bases are TGTGCCAGCAGATCCGGGACAGGGGGCCGCGAGCAGTACTTC. Amino acids: CASRSGTGGREQYF. The chain has TRBV28 and TRBJ2-7, with 12 positions matching TRBD1. The V segment lost 6 bases and the J segment 6 bases; nucleotides outside the gene matches: 6. The CDR3 is made up of 14 amino acids. The germline V gene encodes CDR1 MDHEN and CDR2 SYDVKM.

This clonotype occurred many times. V is TRBV6-5 and J is TRBJ2-2; TRBD1 might be the D (5 bases). The germline V gene has CDR1 MNHEY and CDR2 SVGAGI. The ends were cut back, 2 bases at V and 2 bases at J, with 9 bases in the middle. The CDR3 has 15 residues. The CDR3 nucleotides are TGTGCCAGCAGTTACGTGACAGTCAACACCGGGGAGCTGTTTTTT. It encodes CASSYVTVNTGELFF.

This clonotype was counted a few times. This rearrangement joins TRBV6-5 to TRBJ1-1; perhaps TRBD1 as D (5 bases). The CDR3 runs to 15 residues. The V gene lost 4 bases and the J gene lost 2 bases, with 14 bases spanning the gap. The germline V gene has CDR1 MNHEY and CDR2 SVGAGI. The CDR3 coding sequence is TGTGCCAGCAGTTCCATGGGACTGCCTAACACTGAAGCTTTCTTT. Protein product: CASSSMGLPNTEAFF.

This clonotype was recorded at least ten times. This chain uses TRBV20-1 with TRBJ1-1; 7 bases fit TRBD1. After removal of 1 base from V and 0 bases from J, the junction contained 8 bases not matched to a gene. The CDR3 covers 16 residues. Germline assignment: CDR1 DFQATT and CDR2 SNEGSKA (reference sequence). CDR3 sequence (DNA): TGCAGTGCTAGAGGAGGGGGCAAGTTTATGAACACTGAAGCTTTCTTT. This sequence encodes CSARGGGKFMNTEAFF.

This clonotype was detected many times. The DNA of the CDR3 is TGCAGTGCTAGAGCGGGAGGGAGGGACAATGAGCAGTTCTTC. Translated, it gives CSARAGGRDNEQFF. The V and J genes are TRBV20-1 and TRBJ2-1; 8 nucleotides line up with TRBD2. Germline assignment: CDR1 DFQATT and CDR2 SNEGSKA (reference sequence). The CDR3 has 14 amino acids. Trimming cost V 1 base and J 5 bases; bases outside gene matches: 4.

J is TRBJ2-1 and V is TRBV5-1, with 8 bases matching TRBD2. This CDR3 has 15 residues. CDR1 is SGHRS, CDR2 YFSETQ, per germline. V lost 2 bases to trimming and J lost 7 bases; unmatched junction nucleotides: 8. The CDR3 nucleotides are TGCGCCAGCAGCTTTAACCCACTAGCGGTGAATGAGCAGTTCTTC. Protein product: CASSFNPLAVNEQFF.

As DNA, the CDR3 is TGCGCCAGCAGCTTGAATACAGGGTCGAATGAAAAACTGTTTTTT. Translated, it gives CASSLNTGSNEKLFF. The rearrangement joins TRBV5-1 to TRBJ1-4; D possibly corresponds to TRBD1 (6 bases). V was trimmed by 1 base and J by 5 bases, leaving 12 bases between them. CDR3 size: 15 residues. Germline V gene lookup returns CDR1 SGHRS and CDR2 YFSETQ.